This is a list of T cell receptor beta chains from one sample in a study of blood T cells in healthy people across ages. One entry per CDR3 protein results from TCRdb running MiXCR on the 5' RACE reads. The sample gives hundreds of thousands of distinct CDR3 sequences, less than 45% of which show up once; 30% is in the top ten. Source material: blood. Receptors originate from a man at least 80 years old in good health. CDR3s include the opening cysteine and the closing phenylalanine or tryptophan. Each record gives: CDR3 DNA, CDR3 protein, clone size, V gene, D gene, J gene. A D gene is named only where the DNA matches it firmly. A clone size is listed for some rows: how often the clone was seen (once, few, many), or a class if it is expanded.

TGTGCCAGCAGGACAGGGGGTGACACTGAAGCTTTCTTT CASRTGGDTEAFF - TRBV28 TRBD1 TRBJ1-1
TGTGCCAGCAGGCCGGGACAGGGGGCGAACGAGCAGTACTTC CASRPGQGANEQYF - TRBV6-1 TRBD1 TRBJ2-7
TGTGCCAGCAGCTTAGGAAGCGCTAGCGGGGGTGAGACCCAGTACTTC CASSLGSASGGETQYF many TRBV7-2 TRBD2 TRBJ2-5
TGCGCCAGCAGCCGCCGAACTAGCGCAGAGACCCAGTACTTC CASSRRTSAETQYF few TRBV4-3 TRBD2 TRBJ2-5
TGTGCCATCTCGACTAGCGGGATCGAGCAGTACTTC CAISTSGIEQYF many TRBV6-2/TRBV6-3 TRBD2 TRBJ2-7
TGCAGTGCTAGAGATAAACGGGCCGGAGGGAATTCACCCCTCCACTTT CSARDKRAGGNSPLHF - TRBV20-1 - TRBJ1-6
TGTGCCAGCAGTGAAGTGGTGGGCACAGATACGCAGTATTTT CASSEVVGTDTQYF - TRBV2 - TRBJ2-3
TGCGCCAGCAGCCAAGATCTGGAGGGCCCCAGGGGTGAAGCTTTCTTT CASSQDLEGPRGEAFF - TRBV4-3 - TRBJ1-1
TGCGCCAGCAGTGAGTTTGCGGGGTTGTCCTACGAGCAGTACTTC CASSEFAGLSYEQYF - TRBV10-2 - TRBJ2-7
TGCAGCGTGGTAGCGGGAGGAGGTTACAATGAGCAGTTCTTC CSVVAGGGYNEQFF - TRBV29-1 TRBD2 TRBJ2-1
TGTGCCATCAGAGCAACAGGGGAGAGTTCACCCCTCCACTTT CAIRATGESSPLHF - TRBV10-3 TRBD1 TRBJ1-6
TGTGCCAGCAGCTTCACAGGGGGCTGGTCAGAGACCCAGTACTTC CASSFTGGWSETQYF - TRBV11-2 TRBD1 TRBJ2-5
TGCAGTGCTGGCCCTGGTAGCACAGATACGCAGTATTTT CSAGPGSTDTQYF - TRBV20-1 - TRBJ2-3
TGTGCCAGCACCTGGGGCAGGCAAGAGACCCAGTACTTC CASTWGRQETQYF - TRBV28 - TRBJ2-5
TGCAGTGCTCGGGACCGACCGTGGGGTACTACGGAGCAGTACTTC CSARDRPWGTTEQYF - TRBV20-1 - TRBJ2-7
TGTGCCAGCAGCGCACTACAGGGTAGCCCCCTCTCCGAGCAGTACTTC CASSALQGSPLSEQYF - TRBV9 - TRBJ2-7
TGTGCCTGCACTAGCGCAAATCCCTACGAGCAGTACTTC CACTSANPYEQYF few TRBV30 TRBD2 TRBJ2-7
TGTGCCAGCAGCCAAGGGCGGAACCAAGAGACCCAGTTCTTC CASSQGRNQETQFF - TRBV4-2 - TRBJ2-1
TGCAGTGCTACCGGACTAGCGGGAGGGGGAGATACGCAGTATTTT CSATGLAGGGDTQYF - TRBV20-1 TRBD2 TRBJ2-3
TGTGCCAGCAGTTCCCGAGGTGCCTCCGGAGCTTTCTTT CASSSRGASGAFF - TRBV12-3/TRBV12-4 - TRBJ1-1
TGTGCCAGCAGCAACAGGGAGGGGGGTAGGGATACGCAGTATTTT CASSNREGGRDTQYF many TRBV7-2 - TRBJ2-3
TGCGCCAGCAGCTCTACAGGGGGCGCCCATATTGAGCAGTACTTC CASSSTGGAHIEQYF - TRBV5-1 TRBD1 TRBJ2-5
TGTGCCAGCAGCTTAGCCCCGGGACAGGGTTCCGAGCAGTACTTC CASSLAPGQGSEQYF many TRBV7-2 TRBD1 TRBJ2-7
TGTGCCAGCAGCCAAGTGGCAGGGGAGTTGGGCGAGCAGTACTTC CASSQVAGELGEQYF once TRBV4-2 - TRBJ2-7
TGTGCCAGCAGTGGGGGCGGGGGGGCATTCAACGAACAGTACTTC CASSGGGGAFNEQYF - TRBV25-1 TRBD2 TRBJ2-5
TGTGCCAGCAGCTTAGATCCGCAGCCCTACGAGCAGTACTTC CASSLDPQPYEQYF - TRBV7-2 - TRBJ2-7
TGCAGTGCTGCCTCCTTAGGAGCGGATCAGCCCCAGCATTTT CSAASLGADQPQHF - TRBV20-1 - TRBJ1-5
TGTGCCACCTCCGAGCGCACAGATACGCAGTATTTT CATSERTDTQYF - TRBV10-3 - TRBJ2-3
TGCGCCAGCAGCCAAGAGTCGGCACACGCTAATGAAAAACTGTTTTTT CASSQESAHANEKLFF - TRBV4-3 - TRBJ1-4
TGTGCCAGCAGTGAAGCAAGGGTCTCCTACGAGCAGTACTTC CASSEARVSYEQYF few TRBV6-1 - TRBJ2-7
TGTGCCAGCAGTTTAGGAAGGAATGAGCAGTTCTTC CASSLGRNEQFF many TRBV7-3 - TRBJ2-1
TGCGCCAGCAGCATGGGACAATTAGAGACCCAGTACTTC CASSMGQLETQYF few TRBV5-1 - TRBJ2-5
TGCAGCGTTGATCGCGGGGATGAAAAACTGTTTTTT CSVDRGDEKLFF - TRBV29-1 - TRBJ1-4
TGTGCCACCAGTATCAGGGGCTACGAGCAGTACTTC CATSIRGYEQYF many TRBV15 - TRBJ2-7
TGCGCCAGCAGCAGGAGTCCCCCGGGACAGAGATACAATGAGCAGTTCTTC CASSRSPPGQRYNEQFF few TRBV5-1 TRBD1 TRBJ2-1